This T cell receptor beta chain derives from a study of vaccination and CD4 T cells after COVID-19. Study overall: Stimuli were overlapping spike peptide pools of SARS-CoV-2 and three common cold coronaviruses (HCoV-NL63, HCoV-OC43, HCoV-229E).

This clonotype was seen a handful of times. Its antigen is unknown. The CDR3 length is 15 residues. The J segment lost 0 bases and the V segment lost 4 bases, leaving 2 bases of the junction unmatched. Germline loops: CDR1 SGHRS, CDR2 YFSETQ. Sequencing of the DNA from cultured CD4+ T cells was carried out with the Oncomine TCR Beta short-read assay. MiXCR was run by TCRdb on the PCR reads, yielding one entry per CDR3 protein. In the table there are approximately 11,000 distinct CDR3 sequences, 20% to 25% of which are singletons. Stated treatment: approximately 9-day PBMC culture with coronavirus spike peptide pools or control peptides (ViraFEST assay).

This TCR came from a human donor who received a COVID-19 vaccine. The source was CD4+ T cells from blood, cultured in vitro, collected before SARS-CoV-2 vaccination. The chain uses TRBV5-1 and TRBJ2-2, with 8 bases that match TRBD1. CDR3 sequence: CASSQQGANTGELFF. In nucleotides, the CDR3 is TGCGCCAGCAGCCAACAGGGGGCGAACACCGGGGAGCTGTTTTTT.